This T cell receptor beta chain originates from a study of identifying expanded T cells in peripheral blood. Study findings and constraints: Clone count variance between approximately two-week samples rose with total template count. Technical replicates showed approximately 1.2 changed clones; approximately 2 weeks about 16.4; four weeks 19.

Trimming removed 2 bases at V and 4 bases at J, with 11 bases between. Germline CDR1 reads SEHNR; CDR2 reads FQNEAQ (reference sequence). The CDR3 has 14 amino acids. For this clone: Its specificity is not known.

Here immunoSEQ multiplex PCR was the method, and the copy in TCRdb shows in-frame clones only, minus some. The table has more than 45,000 clones, about four fifths seen once. This TCR came from a person between 18 and 69 years old in good health. Sequencing was carried out using blood. The V call is TRBV7-9, the J call TRBJ2-5, with a possible D match to TRBD2 (7 bases). The CDR3 region is CASSLRGGGETQYF. Here the CDR3 DNA reads TGTGCCAGCAGCTTAAGGGGGGGCGGAGAGACCCAGTACTTC.